Each of the 19 T cell receptor beta chains below was sequenced from the same sample in a study of CD8+ T cells in alopecia areata. Following extraction, RNA underwent reverse transcription to cDNA, which served as the sequencing template. Libraries were prepared by immunoSEQ multiplex PCR; TCRdb keeps only in-frame clonotypes and omits some of them. The sample yields roughly 130,000 clones, 45% to 60% seen once. The specimen comprised CD4+ T cells sorted from blood, sampled at week 0. The receptors originated from a human donor with alopecia areata.

The chain couples TRBV2 to TRBJ2-5, with TRBD1 matching 8 bases. There are 12 residues in the CDR3. Germline V gives CDR1 SNHLY, CDR2 FYNNEI. The ends lost 5 bases at V and 14 bases at J; junction bases unmatched: 10. The DNA for the CDR3 is TGTGCCAGCAGTTACGAGGACAGGGTCGGATACTTC. Translated: CASSYEDRVGYF.

The chain employs TRBV5-1 and TRBJ2-2, with 11 bases aligning to TRBD2. V lost 4 bases, J lost 8 bases, and 7 bases stayed unmatched. CDR3 length: 15 residues. Germline V gene sequence: CDR1 SGHRS, CDR2 YFSETQ. The CDR3 DNA is TGCGCCAGCAGCCCCCCACTAGCGGGAGAGGGGGAGCTGTTTTTT. Its translation: CASSPPLAGEGELFF. The full variable domain, its missing parts supplied by reference TRBV5-1 and TRBJ2-2, is KAGVTQTPRYLIKTRGQQVTLSCSPISGHRSVSWYQQTPGQGLQFLFEYFSETQRNKGNFPGRFSGRQFSNSRSEMNVSTLELGDSALYLCASSPPLAGEGELFFGEGSRLTVL.

The chain employs TRBV2 and TRBJ1-4; D remains ambiguous. CDR3 length: 11 amino acids. Looked up from germline, CDR1 is SNHLY and CDR2 is FYNNEI. V shed 6 bases and J shed 13 bases, with 12 bases lying between them. DNA of the CDR3: TGTGCCAGCAGGTACAGTGAGAGACTGTTTTTT. Translated, it gives CASRYSERLFF.

This clone occurred once. CDR3 DNA sequence: TGCGCCAGCAGCTGGGGTACGGGGAACACTGAAGCTTTCTTT. Residues: CASSWGTGNTEAFF. The rearrangement joins TRBV5-1 to TRBJ1-1; D is unclear. Germline CDR1 reads SGHRS; CDR2 reads YFSETQ. V was trimmed by 3 bases and J by 1 base, leaving 10 bases between them. This CDR3 has 14 residues.

The V and J genes are TRBV28 and TRBJ2-1; the D gene is possibly TRBD2 (7 bases). The CDR3 has 14 amino acids. V lost 5 bases to trimming and J lost 9 bases, with 17 bases between them. Looked up from germline, CDR1 is MDHEN and CDR2 is SYDVKM. The CDR3 nucleotides read TGTGCCAGCAGTCGCGAGGGGGAGGGCCGTGAGCAGTTCTTC. This encodes CASSREGEGREQFF.

V and J are TRBV7-6 and TRBJ2-3; no definite D call. V lost 2 bases and J lost 2, with 2 bases in between. The CDR3 sequence is 12 residues long. The germline gives CDR1 SGHVS, CDR2 FNYEAQ. The CDR3 DNA reads TGTGCCAGCAGCTTATTCACAGATACGCAGTATTTT. Translated, it gives CASSLFTDTQYF.

This clone was seen more than once but under ten times. The J gene is TRBJ1-5, the V gene TRBV2, with unresolved D. The V end was cut by 4 bases, the J end by 2 bases, with 6 bases between. This CDR3 has 13 amino acids. The germline gives CDR1 SNHLY, CDR2 FYNNEI. The CDR3 protein is CASSGAGNQPQHF. The CDR3 region has the DNA TGTGCCAGCAGTGGTGCCGGCAATCAGCCCCAGCATTTT.

The chain is built from TRBV18 and TRBJ2-3; 9 bases agree with TRBD2. CDR3 length: 16 amino acids. V gave up 5 bases and J gave up 3 bases; unmatched junction bases: 9. Germline V lookup: CDR1 KGHSH, CDR2 LQKENI. CDR3: CASSNSSGVSTDTQYF. CDR3 nucleotide sequence: TGTGCCAGCTCAAACTCTAGCGGGGTTTCAACAGATACGCAGTATTTT. The full variable domain, in which reference TRBV18 and TRBJ2-3 provide the parts outside the CDR3, is NAGVMQNPRHLVRRRGQEARLRCSPMKGHSHVYWYRQLPEEGLKFMVYLQKENIIDESGMPKERFSAEFPKEGPSILRIQQVVRGDSAAYFCASSNSSGVSTDTQYFGPGTRLTVL.

The chain links TRBV30 to TRBJ2-3; TRBD2 matches at 7 bases. With V trimmed by 2 bases and J by 5 bases, 10 bases remained unmatched. The length of the CDR3 is 15 residues. The germline V gene has CDR1 GTSNPN and CDR2 SVGIG (reference sequence). For the CDR3, the DNA is TGTGCCTGGAGTCAAGGCGGGAGATTAGTAGATACGCAGTATTTT. Protein: CAWSQGGRLVDTQYF. The entire variable domain, with the rest obtained from reference TRBV30 and TRBJ2-3, is as follows: SQTIHQWPATLVQPVGSPLSLECTVEGTSNPNLYWYRQAAGRGLQLLFYSVGIGQISSEVPQNLSASRPQDRQFILSSKKLLLSDSGFYLCAWSQGGRLVDTQYFGPGTRLTVL.

The chain's CDR3 is CASRRLPAPTNSQYF. The CDR3 nucleotides are TGTGCCAGCAGACGCCTTCCGGCCCCAACTAATTCACAGTACTTC. The V call is TRBV6-5, the J call TRBJ2-4; D is undetermined. The V and J ends lost 6 bases and 13 bases respectively, with 25 bases between them. This CDR3 is built from 15 residues. Germline CDR1 and CDR2: MNHEY and SVGAGI.

This clone has just a few counts. The chain combines TRBV29-1 with TRBJ1-2; D is unclear. V lost 6 bases and J 4 bases, leaving 9 bases between the germline ends. The CDR3 has 11 amino acids. Germline V CDR1 and CDR2: SQVTM, ANQGSEA. DNA for the CDR3: TGCAGCGTCTTCTTGGGCTATGGCTACACCTTC. This codes for CSVFLGYGYTF. The variable domain in full, with the rest retrieved from reference TRBV29-1 and TRBJ1-2, is SAVISQKPSRDICQRGTSLTIQCQVDSQVTMMFWYRQQPGQSLTLIATANQGSEATYESGFVIDKFPISRPNLTFSTLTVSNMSPEDSSIYLCSVFLGYGYTFGSGTRLTVV.

This clone was observed a single time. V and J are TRBV6-6 and TRBJ2-1, with a tentative D call TRBD1 (6 bases). The V end lost 9 bases, the J end lost 2 bases, and 14 bases lay between the germline ends. Germline V lookup: CDR1 MNHNY, CDR2 SVGAGI (reference sequence). This CDR3 has 14 amino acids. CDR3 DNA: TGTGCCAGTGCCAGGGGAACCCCCTACAATGAGCAGTTCTTC. Translated: CASARGTPYNEQFF.

V is TRBV5-1 and J is TRBJ2-5, with 8 bases aligning to TRBD1. This CDR3 region has 15 residues. Looked up from germline, CDR1 is SGHRS and CDR2 is YFSETQ. V lost 4 bases to trimming and J lost 2 bases; unmatched junction nucleotides: 7. The chain's CDR3 is CASSGGTGEQETQYF. The CDR3 DNA sequence: TGCGCCAGCAGCGGCGGGACAGGAGAGCAAGAGACCCAGTACTTC.

This clone was found a few times. J is TRBJ2-1 and V is TRBV5-1; D call uncertain. This CDR3 is 15 amino acids long. Germline values: CDR1 SGHRS, CDR2 YFSETQ. V dropped 0 bases and J dropped 4 bases, with 11 bases sitting between them. The CDR3 sequence is CASSLGSDRYNEQFF. The CDR3 coding sequence is TGCGCCAGCAGCTTGGGCTCCGACCGATACAATGAGCAGTTCTTC.

The gene calls are TRBV27 and TRBJ2-6, with unresolved D. Trimming pared 6 bases from V and 1 base from J, leaving 4 bases between. The CDR3 has 13 amino acids. Germline V gene data show CDR1 as MNHEY and CDR2 as SMNVEV (reference sequence). The CDR3 reads CASRGSGANVLTF. In DNA form, the CDR3 reads TGTGCCAGCAGGGGGTCTGGGGCCAACGTCCTGACTTTC.

This clone was picked up a small number of times. CDR3 in amino acids: CASSLGLSSVAKNIQYF. The DNA of the CDR3 is TGTGCCAGCAGCTTAGGCCTTTCTTCGGTAGCCAAAAACATTCAGTACTTC. The chain uses TRBV7-9 and TRBJ2-4, with no clear D. This CDR3 is built from 17 residues. Germline CDR1 SEHNR, CDR2 FQNEAQ (reference sequence). V gave up 1 base and J gave up 0 bases, with 13 bases separating them. The complete variable domain, with remaining parts taken from reference TRBV7-9 and TRBJ2-4, reads DTGVSQNPRHKITKRGQNVTFRCDPISEHNRLYWYRQTLGQGPEFLTYFQNEAQLEKSRLLSDRFSAERPKGSFSTLEIQRTEQGDSAMYLCASSLGLSSVAKNIQYFGAGTRLSVL.

The CDR3 DNA is TGTGCCAGCAGCGTACTGGGACAGGGGAACACTGAAGCTTTCTTT. Translation: CASSVLGQGNTEAFF. V and J are TRBV9 and TRBJ1-1; 9 positions agree with TRBD1. The germline CDR1 and CDR2 sequences are SGDLS and YYNGEE. The CDR3 covers 15 residues. V gave up 1 base and J gave up 1 base; unmatched junction bases: 2.

The chain has TRBV7-9 and TRBJ2-5; D assignment may be TRBD1 or TRBD2 (7 bases each). The germline gives CDR1 SEHNR, CDR2 FQNEAQ (reference sequence). V was pared by 0 bases and J by 4 bases, with 12 bases between. This CDR3 has 15 residues. The CDR3 bases are TGTGCCAGCAGCTTAGCGGGAGGGGGCCCAGAGACCCAGTACTTC. Protein product: CASSLAGGGPETQYF.

The chain recombines TRBV7-8 with TRBJ2-7; tentatively, D is TRBD1 (5 bases). The CDR3 extends over 13 amino acids. The germline V gene has CDR1 SGHVS and CDR2 FQNEAQ. Trimming stripped 2 bases from V and 2 bases from J, with 7 bases between. In DNA, the CDR3 is TGTGCCAGCAGCTTATCAGGGCCCTACGAGCAGTACTTC. Encoded protein: CASSLSGPYEQYF.